The T cell receptor beta chain under discussion was sequenced for a study of T cells in pancreatic ductal adenocarcinoma. V was shortened by 0 bases and J by 7 bases, with 18 bases between the two germline ends. Germline lookup yields CDR1 LNHNV and CDR2 YYDKDF (reference sequence). CDR3 length: 17 amino acids. No neoadjuvant therapy was given to the selected pancreatic ductal adenocarcinoma patients before their surgery. A word on this clone: The antigen is unknown.

Study-level findings and limits: Enrichment of CD45RO+ effector over naive T cells in tumors may bias clonality. Unique clonotypes were around 8-fold more numerous in blood than in tumor. Blood clonality (about 0.072) did not differ significantly from tumor (approximately 0.1).

Assay: immunoSEQ multiplex PCR; the TCRdb copy retains only in-frame clones and omits some. The data hold 100,000 or so clones, with 90% to 95% observed a single time. The sample consisted of PBMCs. The origin of this receptor is a human donor with pancreatic ductal adenocarcinoma. The rearrangement uses TRBV15 and TRBJ2-2, with D tentatively TRBD1 (6 bases). The CDR3 loop reads CATSRDPQGRRGGELFF. For the CDR3, the DNA is TGTGCCACCAGCAGAGATCCCCAGGGGCGAAGGGGCGGGGAGCTGTTTTTT. The entire variable domain, with the rest obtained from reference TRBV15 and TRBJ2-2, is as follows: DAMVIQNPRYQVTQFGKPVTLSCSQTLNHNVMYWYQQKSSQAPKLLFHYYDKDFNNEADTPDNFQSRRPNTSFCFLDIRSPGLGDTAMYLCATSRDPQGRRGGELFFGEGSRLTVL.